The T cell receptor (beta chain) under discussion was sequenced for a study of graft-versus-host responses after intestinal transplantation. The CDR3 sequence is 16 residues long. V was cut by 0 bases and J by 5 bases, with 16 bases left in between. The germline gives CDR1 MGHRA, CDR2 YSYEKL. The table came from immunoSEQ multiplex PCR; TCRdb's copy has only in-frame clones and leaves some out. The table records 77,000 or so clones, over 80% of them present only once. The source is a human patient who received an intestinal transplant, so some T cells may come from the graft donor. This material consisted of PBMCs, taken 98 days after intestinal transplantation. V is TRBV4-1 and J is TRBJ2-5, with D possibly matching TRBD2 (6 bases). The CDR3 nucleotides read TGCGCCAGCAGCCAAGATATCTCCGGAGGGTGGGAGACCCAGTACTTC. Residues: CASSQDISGGWETQYF.